This TCR beta chain was sequenced in a study of early T cells in non-severe SARS-CoV-2 infection. Overall study context: The sequenced material was bulk RNA from unsorted whole blood, and its chains were unpaired.

To note about this clonotype: As yet, its antigen is unknown. This may be a read error, as it is one base from a much larger clone.

The germline V gene has CDR1 DFQATT and CDR2 SNEGSKA (reference sequence). The CDR3 covers 12 residues. Notes on the study in general: Missing private and CD4 specificities, VDJdb matching favored anti-spike CD8 responses.

Individual cDNA molecules received unique molecular identifiers during library preparation. From the 5' RACE reads, TCRdb called clonotypes with MiXCR, one entry per CDR3 protein. Of 28,000 or so distinct CDR3 sequences listed, about 3.8% are singletons. V usage is TRBV20-1 and J usage is TRBJ2-7; D is perhaps TRBD1 (5 bases). This sequence originates from an adult who was a healthcare worker with PCR-confirmed SARS-CoV-2 infection or an uninfected control (not recorded which). The source material was whole blood. CDR3 DNA sequence: TGCAATGCTGGATGGCAGGGTTCCGAGCAGTACTTC. Its translation is CNAGWQGSEQYF.